This T cell receptor beta chain is from a study of T cell changes during pregnancy in multiple sclerosis. Clones were read by immunoSEQ multiplex PCR, and TCRdb kept only the in-frame ones, dropping some. The table has under 60,000 clones, about 91% seen once. The source material was CD4+ T cells from peripheral blood mononuclear cells, sampled in the second trimester of pregnancy. The TCR was taken from a female donor in good health, enrolled as a control in a pregnancy study.

The CDR3 spells CATSRDQTGSEVQYF. The CDR3 bases are TGTGCCACCAGCAGAGATCAAACCGGCTCCGAGGTGCAGTACTTC. The chain links TRBV15 to TRBJ2-7; no clear D. Germline CDR1 reads LNHNV; CDR2 reads YYDKDF (reference sequence). CDR3 length: 15 residues. The V end lost 0 bases, the J end lost 9 bases, and 18 bases lay between the germline ends.